This T cell receptor beta chain was retrieved from a study of Graves' ophthalmopathy and Graves' hyperthyroidism. J gave up 6 bases and V 3 bases, and 3 bases lay outside the gene matches. This CDR3 is built from 15 residues. Germline CDR1 and CDR2: LGHNA and YNFKEQ. RNA transcripts yielded amplified TCR beta CDR3 regions. Amplification began with first-round RT-PCR using HTBI primers, then second-round multiplex PCR was performed. TCRdb reprocessed the multiplex PCR reads with MiXCR, giving one entry per CDR3 protein. The top ten hold approximately 43% of the sample, which has about 740,000 distinct CDR3 sequences, 40% seen once. The source of the PBMCs was 10 ml of fresh peripheral blood.

The sequence derives from an adult man with Graves' ophthalmopathy. The sample consisted of peripheral blood. The V call is TRBV4-2, the J call TRBJ1-6, with 9 nucleotides matching TRBD1. CDR3 sequence (DNA): TGTGCCAGCAGCCATACGGACAGGGGTAATTCACCCCTCCACTTT. Translating gives CASSHTDRGNSPLHF.